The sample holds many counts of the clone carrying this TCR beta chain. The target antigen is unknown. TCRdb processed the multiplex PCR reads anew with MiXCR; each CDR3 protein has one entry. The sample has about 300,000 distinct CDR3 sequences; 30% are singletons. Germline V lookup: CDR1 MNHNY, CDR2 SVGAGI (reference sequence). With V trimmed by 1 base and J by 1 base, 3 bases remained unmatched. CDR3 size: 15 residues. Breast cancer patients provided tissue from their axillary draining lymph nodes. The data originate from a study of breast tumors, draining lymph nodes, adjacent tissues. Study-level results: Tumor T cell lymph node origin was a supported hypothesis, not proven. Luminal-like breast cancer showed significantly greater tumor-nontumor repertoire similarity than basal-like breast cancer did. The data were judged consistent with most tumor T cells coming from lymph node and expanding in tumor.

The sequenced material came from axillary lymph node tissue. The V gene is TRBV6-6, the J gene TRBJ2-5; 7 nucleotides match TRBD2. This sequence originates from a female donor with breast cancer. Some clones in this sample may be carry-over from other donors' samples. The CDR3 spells CASSYYASGQETQYF. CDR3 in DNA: TGTGCCAGCAGTTACTATGCTAGCGGCCAAGAGACCCAGTACTTC.